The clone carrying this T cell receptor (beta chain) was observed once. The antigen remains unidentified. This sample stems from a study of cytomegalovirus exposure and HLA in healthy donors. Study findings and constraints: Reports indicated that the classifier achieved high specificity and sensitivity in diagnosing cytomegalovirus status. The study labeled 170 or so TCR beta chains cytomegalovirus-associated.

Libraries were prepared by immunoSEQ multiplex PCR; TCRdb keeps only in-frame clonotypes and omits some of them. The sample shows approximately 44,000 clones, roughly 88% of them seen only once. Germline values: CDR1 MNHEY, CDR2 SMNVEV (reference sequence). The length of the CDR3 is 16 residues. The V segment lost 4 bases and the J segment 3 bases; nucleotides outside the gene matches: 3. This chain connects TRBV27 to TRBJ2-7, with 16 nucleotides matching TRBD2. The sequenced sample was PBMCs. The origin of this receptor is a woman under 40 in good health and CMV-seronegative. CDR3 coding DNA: TGTGCCAGCAGTTGGGGACTAGCGGGAGGGAGCTACGAGCAGTACTTC. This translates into CASSWGLAGGSYEQYF.